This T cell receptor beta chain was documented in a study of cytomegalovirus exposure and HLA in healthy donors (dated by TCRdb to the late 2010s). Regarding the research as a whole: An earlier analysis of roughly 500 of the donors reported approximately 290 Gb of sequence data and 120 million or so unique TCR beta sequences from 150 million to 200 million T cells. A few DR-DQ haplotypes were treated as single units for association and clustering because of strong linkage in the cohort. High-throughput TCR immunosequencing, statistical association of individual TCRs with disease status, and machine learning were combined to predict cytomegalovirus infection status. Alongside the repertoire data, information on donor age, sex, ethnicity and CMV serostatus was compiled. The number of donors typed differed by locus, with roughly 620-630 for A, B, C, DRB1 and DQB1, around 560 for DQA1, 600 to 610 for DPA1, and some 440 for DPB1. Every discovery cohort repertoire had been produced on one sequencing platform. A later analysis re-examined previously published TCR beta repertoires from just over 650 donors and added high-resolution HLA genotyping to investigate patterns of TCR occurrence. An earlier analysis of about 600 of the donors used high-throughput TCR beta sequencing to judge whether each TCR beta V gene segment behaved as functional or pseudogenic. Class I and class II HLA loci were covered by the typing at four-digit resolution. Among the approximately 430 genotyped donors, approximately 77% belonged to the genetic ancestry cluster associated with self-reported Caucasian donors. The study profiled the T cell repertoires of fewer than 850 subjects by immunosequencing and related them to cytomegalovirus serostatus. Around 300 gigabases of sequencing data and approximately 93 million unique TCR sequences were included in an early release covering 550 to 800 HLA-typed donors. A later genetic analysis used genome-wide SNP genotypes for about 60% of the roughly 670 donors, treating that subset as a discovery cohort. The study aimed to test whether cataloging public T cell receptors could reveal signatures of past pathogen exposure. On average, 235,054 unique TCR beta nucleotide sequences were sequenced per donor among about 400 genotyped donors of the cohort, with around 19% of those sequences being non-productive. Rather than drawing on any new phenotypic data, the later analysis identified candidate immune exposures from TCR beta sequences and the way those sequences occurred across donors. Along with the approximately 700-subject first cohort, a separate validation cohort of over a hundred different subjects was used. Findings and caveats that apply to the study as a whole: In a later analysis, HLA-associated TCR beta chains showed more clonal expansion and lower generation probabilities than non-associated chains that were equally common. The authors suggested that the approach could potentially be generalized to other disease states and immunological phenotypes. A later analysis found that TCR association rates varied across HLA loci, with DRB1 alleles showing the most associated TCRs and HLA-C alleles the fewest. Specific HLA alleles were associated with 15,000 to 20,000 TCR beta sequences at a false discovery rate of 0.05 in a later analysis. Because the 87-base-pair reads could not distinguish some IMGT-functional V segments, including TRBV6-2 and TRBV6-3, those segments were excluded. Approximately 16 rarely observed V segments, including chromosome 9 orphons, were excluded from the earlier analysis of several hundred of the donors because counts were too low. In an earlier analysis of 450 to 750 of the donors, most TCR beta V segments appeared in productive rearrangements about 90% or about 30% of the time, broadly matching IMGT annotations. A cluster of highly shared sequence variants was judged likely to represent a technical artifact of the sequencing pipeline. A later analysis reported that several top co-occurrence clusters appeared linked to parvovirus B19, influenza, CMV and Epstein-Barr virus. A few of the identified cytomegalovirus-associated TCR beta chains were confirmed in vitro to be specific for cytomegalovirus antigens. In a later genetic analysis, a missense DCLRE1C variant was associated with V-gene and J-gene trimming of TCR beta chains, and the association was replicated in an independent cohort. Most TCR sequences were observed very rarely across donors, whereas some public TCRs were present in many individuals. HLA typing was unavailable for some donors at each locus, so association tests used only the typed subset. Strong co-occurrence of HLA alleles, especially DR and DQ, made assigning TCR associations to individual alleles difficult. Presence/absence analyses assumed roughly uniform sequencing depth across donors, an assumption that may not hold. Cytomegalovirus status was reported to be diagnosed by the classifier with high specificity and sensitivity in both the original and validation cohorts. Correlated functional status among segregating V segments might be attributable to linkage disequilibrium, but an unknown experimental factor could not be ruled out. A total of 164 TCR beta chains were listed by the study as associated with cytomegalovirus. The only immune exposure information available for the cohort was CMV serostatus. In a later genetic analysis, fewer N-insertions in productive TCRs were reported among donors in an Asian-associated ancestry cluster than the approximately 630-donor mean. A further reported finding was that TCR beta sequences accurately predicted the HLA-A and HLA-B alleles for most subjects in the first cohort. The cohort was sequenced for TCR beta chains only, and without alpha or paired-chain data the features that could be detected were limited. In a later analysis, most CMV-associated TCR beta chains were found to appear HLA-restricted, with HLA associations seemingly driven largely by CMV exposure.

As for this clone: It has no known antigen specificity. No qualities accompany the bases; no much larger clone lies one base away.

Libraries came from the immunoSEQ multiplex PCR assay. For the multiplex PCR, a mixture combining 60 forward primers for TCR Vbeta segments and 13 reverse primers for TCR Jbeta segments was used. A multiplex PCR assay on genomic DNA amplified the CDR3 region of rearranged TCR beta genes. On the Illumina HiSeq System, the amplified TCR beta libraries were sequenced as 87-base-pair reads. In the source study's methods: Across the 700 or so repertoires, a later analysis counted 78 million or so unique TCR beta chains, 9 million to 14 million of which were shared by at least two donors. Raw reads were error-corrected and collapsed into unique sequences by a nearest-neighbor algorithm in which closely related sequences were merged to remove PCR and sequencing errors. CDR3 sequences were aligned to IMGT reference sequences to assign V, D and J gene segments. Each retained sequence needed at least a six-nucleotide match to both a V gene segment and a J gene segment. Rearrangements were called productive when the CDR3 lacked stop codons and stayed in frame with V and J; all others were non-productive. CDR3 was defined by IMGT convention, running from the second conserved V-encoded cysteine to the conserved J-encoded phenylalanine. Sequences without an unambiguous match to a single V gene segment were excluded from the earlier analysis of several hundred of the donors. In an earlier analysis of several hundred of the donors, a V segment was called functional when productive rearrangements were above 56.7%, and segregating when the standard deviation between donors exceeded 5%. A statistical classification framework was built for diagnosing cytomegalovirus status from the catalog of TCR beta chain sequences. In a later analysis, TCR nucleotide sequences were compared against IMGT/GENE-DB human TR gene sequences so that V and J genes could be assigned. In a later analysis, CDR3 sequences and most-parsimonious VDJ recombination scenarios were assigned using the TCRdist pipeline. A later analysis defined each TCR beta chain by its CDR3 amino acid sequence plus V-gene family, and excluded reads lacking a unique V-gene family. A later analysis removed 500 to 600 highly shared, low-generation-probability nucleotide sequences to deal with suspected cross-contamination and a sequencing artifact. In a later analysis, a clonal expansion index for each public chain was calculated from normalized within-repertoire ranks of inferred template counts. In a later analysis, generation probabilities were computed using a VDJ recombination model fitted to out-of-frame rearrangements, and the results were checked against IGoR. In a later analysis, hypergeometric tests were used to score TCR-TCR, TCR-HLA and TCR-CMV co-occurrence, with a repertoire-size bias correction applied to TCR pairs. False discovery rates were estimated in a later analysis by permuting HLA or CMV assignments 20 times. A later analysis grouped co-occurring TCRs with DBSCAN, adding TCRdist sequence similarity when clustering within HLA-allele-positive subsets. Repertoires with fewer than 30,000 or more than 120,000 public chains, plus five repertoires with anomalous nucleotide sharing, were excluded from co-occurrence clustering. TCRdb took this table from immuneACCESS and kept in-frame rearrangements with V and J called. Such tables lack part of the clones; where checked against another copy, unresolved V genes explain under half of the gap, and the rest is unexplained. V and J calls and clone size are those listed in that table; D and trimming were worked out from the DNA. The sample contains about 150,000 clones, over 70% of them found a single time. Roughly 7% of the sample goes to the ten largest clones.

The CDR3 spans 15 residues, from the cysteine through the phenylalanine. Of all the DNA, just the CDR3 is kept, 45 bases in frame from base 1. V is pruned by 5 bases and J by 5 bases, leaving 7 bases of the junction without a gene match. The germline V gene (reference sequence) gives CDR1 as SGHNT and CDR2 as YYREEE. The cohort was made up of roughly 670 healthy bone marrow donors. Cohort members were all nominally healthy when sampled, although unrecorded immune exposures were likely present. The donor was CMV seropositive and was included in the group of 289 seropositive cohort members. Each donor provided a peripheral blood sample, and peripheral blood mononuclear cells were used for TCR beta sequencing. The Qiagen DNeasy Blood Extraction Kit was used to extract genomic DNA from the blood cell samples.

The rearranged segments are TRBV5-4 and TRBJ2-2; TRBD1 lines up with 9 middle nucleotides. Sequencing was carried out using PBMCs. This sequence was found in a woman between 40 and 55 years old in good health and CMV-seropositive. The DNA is TGTGCCAGCAGTCTGGACAGGGGTTTTACCGGGGAGCTGTTTTTT. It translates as CASSLDRGFTGELFF.